This T cell receptor beta chain appears in the sequencing data of a study of T cell responses to AZD1222 COVID-19 vaccine. Overall study results and limits: Researchers took repertoire samples only after the peak T cell response had come.

This table comes from immunoSEQ multiplex PCR, and its TCRdb copy is limited to in-frame clones, with some not included. Of about 120,000 clones detected, around 90% appear once; the ten largest clones hold around 8%. The CDR3 contains 14 residues. With 3 bases removed from V and 4 bases from J, the gap between germline ends came to 11 bases. CDR1 and CDR2 (germline): SNHLY, FYNNEI. Details on this clone: Its matching antigen is unknown.

The sequencing used peripheral blood, collected on day 0 of AZD1222 vaccination. The chain has TRBV2 and TRBJ2-3; TRBD1 is a possible D gene (5 bases). The source is an adult in good health. CDR3 nucleotides: TGTGCCAGCAGTGACGTTCTAGGGGCAGATACGCAGTATTTT. Translation: CASSDVLGADTQYF.